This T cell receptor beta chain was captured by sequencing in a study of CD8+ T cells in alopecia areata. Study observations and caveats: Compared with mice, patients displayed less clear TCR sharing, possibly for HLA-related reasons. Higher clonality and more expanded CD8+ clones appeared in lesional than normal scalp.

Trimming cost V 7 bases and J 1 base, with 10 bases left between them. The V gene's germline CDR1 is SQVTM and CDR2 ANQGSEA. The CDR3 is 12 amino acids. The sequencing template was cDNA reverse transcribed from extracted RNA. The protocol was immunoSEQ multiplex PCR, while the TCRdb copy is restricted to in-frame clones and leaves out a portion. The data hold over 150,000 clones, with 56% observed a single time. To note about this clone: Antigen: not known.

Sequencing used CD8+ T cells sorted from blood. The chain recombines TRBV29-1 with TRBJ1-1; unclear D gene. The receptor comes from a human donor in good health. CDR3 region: CSAPQENTEAFF. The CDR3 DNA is TGCAGCGCCCCGCAGGAGAACACTGAAGCTTTCTTT.